The T cell receptor (beta chain) under discussion was sequenced for a study of shared clonotypes between healthy human individuals (dated by TCRdb to about 2020). In the study overall: A few men and a couple of women, aged 18 to 49 years, made up the cohort. For each donor, three plates each were used for CD4 naive and CD4 memory, two plates were used for CD8 naive, and one plate was used for CD8 memory. Blood TCR repertoires of four to six healthy adults were deeply sequenced to estimate repertoire size and the extent of clonotype sharing between individuals. To increase sequencing depth and limit assay-specific biases, TCR repertoire library preparation and sequencing were carried out by different laboratories using diverse techniques. Between about 0.94 and 8.9 billion PBMCs per donor were obtained by leukapheresis.

CD8 naive samples were obtained by positive selection for CCR7 among CD45RO-negative cells, yielding a CD45RA+CCR7+ population from which TemRA cells were excluded. The donors were healthy, HIV-negative adults who had no recently reported acute infections or vaccinations. Every donor was a Caucasian adult living in Nashville, Tennessee, USA. Blood was obtained by leukapheresis, after which PBMCs were separated by Ficoll-Histopaque density gradient centrifugation and cryopreserved in liquid nitrogen vapor phase. Analytical flow cytometry was used to check the purity and quantity of every magnetically sorted T cell population. From each sorted fraction, genomic DNA was isolated and quantified by UV absorbance on a Nanodrop 2000c. TCR CDR3 regions were amplified from genomic DNA by multiplex PCR using the deep immunoSEQ assay. Extracted genomic DNA from each cell subset was distributed evenly across all wells of several immunoSEQ 96-well plates, and each plate was treated as a replicate. For sorted subsets, about 200 ng genomic DNA, equal to about 30,000 T cell genomes, was loaded into each replicate PCR. Purified libraries were measured with a Qubit 3.0 fluorometer, size-checked on a Bioanalyzer 2100, and measured again with the KAPA Library Quantification kit. Each immunoSEQ 96-well plate was sequenced on its own single-read 150-cycle Illumina NextSeq 550 flow cell. In the paper's pipeline: Because the immunoSEQ output held only junctional sequences and lacked quality scores, the filtering could not match the filtering applied to full-length reads. Sequences were annotated with PyIR, a Python wrapper for IgBLAST v1.9, and V/J genes and CDR3 were assigned using IMGT germline references. Reads were filtered out if the reads had weak V/J assignments (E-value above 1e-6), no CDR3, stop codons, out-of-frame junctions, or ambiguous translated residues. V3J clonotypes were defined by identical inferred V gene, J gene, and CDR3 amino acid sequence. To compute the percentage overlap between repertoires, the number of shared unique clonotypes was divided by the size of the smaller repertoire. Three approaches were used to assess repertoire richness: RTK rarefaction, the Chao1 estimator, and Recon v2.1 estimates of unobserved clonotypes. Generation probabilities were computed with OLGA for all TCRbeta clonotypes obtained by the gDNA method from a handful of donors. Held by TCRdb, this immuneACCESS table contains in-frame sequences only and omits some clones. Under half of the omission traces to an unresolved V gene where checked; the cause of the rest is unknown. The DNA gave D and trimming, while V, J and clone size come from that table. The sample has about 2.1 million clones on record, under 95% of them singletons. The ten most abundant clones make up approximately 1.7% of the sample.

This clone occurred once. Its specific antigen is unknown. No much larger clone exists at a distance of one base, and base qualities are not known. The paper's findings and limits, for the study overall: Naive subsets generally had larger estimated clonotype richness than memory subsets did. Pairwise subsampling led to the expectation that sequencing depth would affect the degree of clonotype sharing among donors. Higher generation probabilities were observed for clonotypes shared by all four sorted-subset donors than for non-shared clonotypes. When several donors were compared, the shared fraction of clonotypes was about 5.2% for naive CD4, approximately 3.5% for naive CD8, more than 2% for memory CD4, and 0.4% for memory CD8. Rarefaction of sorted-subset datasets indicated incomplete sequencing despite the large sequencing depth. The small number of donors limited the genetic and exposure-history diversity represented. Sampling was restricted to blood, and TCR repertoires in tissues likely differ from the TCR repertoires found in blood.

Sequencing was performed on naive CD8+ T cells from PBMCs. What the cell subset or site label conveys for this sample: CD45RA+CCR7+. The receptor's source is a man younger than 35 in good health. Some clones in this sample may be carry-over from other donors' samples.

The DNA sequence reads TGTGCCATCAGTGGGCTAGCGGGAGGGCTCTCCTACGAGCAGTACTTC. Its protein product is CAISGLAGGLSYEQYF. The chain is encoded by TRBV10-3 joined to TRBJ2-7; 12 middle bases align to TRBD2. At the junction V is shortened by 4 bases and J by 0 bases; bases outside the gene matches: 4. For CDR1 and CDR2, the germline V gene lists ENHRY and SYGVKD. From the cysteine up to the phenylalanine, the CDR3 has a length of 16 residues. Of all the DNA, just the CDR3 is kept, 48 bases in frame from base 1.